This TCR beta chain derives from a study of blood T cell repertoires in COVID-19. Some clones are missing from TCRdb's copy, which holds only in-frame ones; the method was immunoSEQ multiplex PCR. The table lists some 200,000 clones, 70% to 90% of them singletons. The CDR3 length is 18 residues. The V and J ends lost 1 base and 4 bases respectively, with 19 bases between them. Germline-derived CDR1 and CDR2 are LGHNA and YSLEER. This clone has a single count. Sequencing was performed on peripheral blood. The chain employs TRBV4-3 and TRBJ2-2, with D maybe TRBD2 (6 bases). The clonotype was recovered from a woman aged 65 to 85 with COVID-19, enrolled during active disease. The CDR3 loop is CASSQGRGTLGGTGELFF. CDR3 DNA sequence: TGCGCCAGCAGCCAAGGGAGGGGTACCCTCGGGGGCACCGGGGAGCTGTTTTTT.